This is a list of T cell receptor beta chains from one sample in a study of T-cell memory formation after mild COVID-19. TCRdb redid the calling of the 5' RACE reads with MiXCR, one entry per CDR3 protein. The sample contains hundreds of thousands of distinct CDR3 sequences, more than 15% of which appear only once. The specimen sequenced was PBMCs or a T cell subset sorted from them (not recorded which). These receptors were obtained from a man in his late teens or twenties who had mild COVID-19 (a few samples of this study predate the infection). Cell type and time point are not known. Each CDR3 is given with its conserved first and last residue. The order of the fields is D gene, J gene, V gene, clone size, CDR3 DNA, CDR3 protein. The D gene is left open where the match is weak. Not all rows give a size; the values are once, few, many and, for expanded clones, a class.

>TRBD2|TRBJ2-1|TRBV7-2|few
TGTGCCAGCAGCTTATTTGCGGGGGTCGGTAATGAGCAGTTCTTC
CASSLFAGVGNEQFF
>TRBD1|TRBJ2-1|TRBV27|.
TGTGCCAGCAGTTTGAGGAAGGGACAGGGGTACAATGAGCAGTTCTTC
CASSLRKGQGYNEQFF
>.|TRBJ2-7|TRBV20-1|.
TGCAGTGCTAGAGATCCCGACTCGGGCGAGCAGTACTTC
CSARDPDSGEQYF
>TRBD2|TRBJ2-2|TRBV29-1|few
TGCAGCGTTGAAATCTCGGGACTAGCGGTGATCAACACCGGGGAGCTGTTTTTT
CSVEISGLAVINTGELFF
>.|TRBJ2-5|TRBV6-2/TRBV6-3|.
TGTGCCAGCAAGCCCCCAGGAGAGACCCAGTACTTC
CASKPPGETQYF
>.|TRBJ2-4|TRBV2|.
TGTGCCAGCAGGGAACAAAACTTAGCCAAAAACATTCAGTACTTC
CASREQNLAKNIQYF
>.|TRBJ1-1|TRBV5-6|few
TGTGCCAGCGGGGACCGGGCTAGGCCCTGGGGCACTGAAGCTTTCTTT
CASGDRARPWGTEAFF
>.|TRBJ2-3|TRBV4-3|.
TGCGCCAGCAGCCAAGATCGGCAGGTGATGTCAGATACGCAGTATTTT
CASSQDRQVMSDTQYF
>.|TRBJ2-5|TRBV20-1|few
TGCAGTGCTAGGAGCTCCCGAGAGACCCAGTACTTC
CSARSSRETQYF
>TRBD2|TRBJ2-3|TRBV4-2|.
TGTGCCAGCAGCCAAGAGATTGGGACTAGTCTAGGCACAGATACGCAGTATTTT
CASSQEIGTSLGTDTQYF
>.|TRBJ2-3|TRBV5-1|many
TGCGCCAGCAGCCTCGCAGGTGGGGATACGCAGTATTTT
CASSLAGGDTQYF
>TRBD1|TRBJ2-3|TRBV2|.
TGTGCCAGCACGGGACAGGGTCTTCCAGATACGCAGTATTTT
CASTGQGLPDTQYF
>TRBD2|TRBJ2-1|TRBV6-2/TRBV6-3|many
TGTGCCAGCAGGACCGGGACTAGCTGGGAGTTCTTC
CASRTGTSWEFF
>.|TRBJ1-4|TRBV12-3/TRBV12-4|few
TGTGCCAGCAGTTTTATCCCAACTAATGAAAAACTGTTTTTT
CASSFIPTNEKLFF
>TRBD1|TRBJ2-3|TRBV15|many
TGTGCCACCAGCAGATCCAGACAGGGGTGGACCTATGGCACAGATACGCAGTATTTT
CATSRSRQGWTYGTDTQYF
>.|TRBJ2-5|TRBV5-1|few
TGCGCCAGCAGGGGTAGCGGCCAAGAGACCCAGTACTTC
CASRGSGQETQYF
>TRBD2|TRBJ2-2|TRBV7-9|.
TGTGCCAGCAGCCCCAGAGCGGGGGGCGAAACCGGGGAGCTGTTTTTT
CASSPRAGGETGELFF
>TRBD2|TRBJ2-5|TRBV4-2|.
TGTGCCAGCAGCCAAGAAGAGACTAGCGGGGGTCTCCGGGAGACCCAGTACTTC
CASSQEETSGGLRETQYF
>.|TRBJ1-2|TRBV5-5|many
TGTGCCAGCAGCCTGGGACCGCTCTATGGCTACACCTTC
CASSLGPLYGYTF
>TRBD2|TRBJ2-3|TRBV9|.
TGTGCCAGCAGCTCGGGACTAGGGATGTTGGATACGCAGTATTTT
CASSSGLGMLDTQYF
>TRBD1|TRBJ1-3|TRBV6-6|few
TGTGCCAGCAGTCGCCGGGGACAGGGGGCCGACACCATATATTTT
CASSRRGQGADTIYF
>TRBD2|TRBJ2-5|TRBV3-1|few
TGTGCCAGCAGCCAAGATTTCGGGGGGGTCGAGACCCAGTACTTC
CASSQDFGGVETQYF
>.|TRBJ1-2|TRBV19|.
TGTGCCAGTAGTAGAGGGACGGTCGGTGGCTACACCTTC
CASSRGTVGGYTF
>.|TRBJ2-1|TRBV11-2|few
TGTGCCAGCAGCTCCGCTTTCCGAAACCTTGAGGAGCAGTTCTTC
CASSSAFRNLEEQFF
>.|TRBJ2-5|TRBV5-1|.
TGCGCCAGCAGCTTGGGGTTGGGGGTCCAAGAGACCCAGTACTTC
CASSLGLGVQETQYF
>.|TRBJ2-1|TRBV12-3/TRBV12-4|many
TGTGCCAGCAGTTCCCGAAACAATGAGCAGTTCTTC
CASSSRNNEQFF
>TRBD1|TRBJ2-7|TRBV27|.
TGTGCCAGCAGCCGGGACAGGGGCCACTACGAGCAGTACTTC
CASSRDRGHYEQYF
>TRBD2|TRBJ2-5|TRBV20-1|once
TGCAGTGCCAAACGGGGGGAAGAGACCCAGTACTTC
CSAKRGEETQYF
>.|TRBJ1-2|TRBV25-1|.
TGTGCCAGCAGTGAATCAGTGACAGGAGGGAGGGGAGGCTACACCTTC
CASSESVTGGRGGYTF
>.|TRBJ1-1|TRBV18|.
TGTGCCAGCTCACCAGTTGGAAGGGGCCGGACAGCTTTCTTT
CASSPVGRGRTAFF
>TRBD2|TRBJ2-3|TRBV5-1|many
TGCGCCAGCAGCCCTCCGGTGGTTAGCGGGGGGGCCACAGATACGCAGTATTTT
CASSPPVVSGGATDTQYF